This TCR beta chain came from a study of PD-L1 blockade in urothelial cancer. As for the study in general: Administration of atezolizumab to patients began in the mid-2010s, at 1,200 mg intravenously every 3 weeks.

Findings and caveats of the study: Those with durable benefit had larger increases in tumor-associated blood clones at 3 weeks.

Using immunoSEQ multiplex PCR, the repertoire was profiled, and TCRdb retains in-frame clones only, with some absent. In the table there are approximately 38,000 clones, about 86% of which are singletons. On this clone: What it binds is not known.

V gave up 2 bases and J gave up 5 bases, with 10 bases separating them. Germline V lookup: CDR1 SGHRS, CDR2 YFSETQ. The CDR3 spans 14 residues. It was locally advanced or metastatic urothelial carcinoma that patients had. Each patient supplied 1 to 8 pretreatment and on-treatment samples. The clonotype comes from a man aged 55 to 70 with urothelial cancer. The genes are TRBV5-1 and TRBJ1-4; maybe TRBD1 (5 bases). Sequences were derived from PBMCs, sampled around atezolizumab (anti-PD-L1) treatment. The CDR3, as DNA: TGCGCCAGCAGCTTTGGGGGGGGGAATGAAAAACTGTTTTTT. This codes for CASSFGGGNEKLFF.